These 22 T cell receptor beta chains originate from one sample sequenced in a study of pediatric ulcerative colitis. Here immunoSEQ multiplex PCR was the method, and the copy in TCRdb shows in-frame clones only, minus some. Here the sample spans 55,000 to 75,000 clones, about 86% being singletons. What was sequenced was blood. These receptor sequences come from a boy aged 5-17 years with severe ulcerative colitis.

This chain links TRBV2 with TRBJ2-3; D tentatively fits TRBD1 or TRBD2 (5 bases each). Trimming took 8 bases from V and 1 from J, leaving 25 bases between them. The length of the CDR3 is 18 residues. Germline CDR1 reads SNHLY; CDR2 reads FYNNEI. The chain's CDR3 is CASLPWGLGNLGTDTQYF. Here the CDR3 DNA reads TGTGCCAGCCTTCCCTGGGGGTTGGGGAATTTAGGCACAGATACGCAGTATTTT.

J is TRBJ2-1 and V is TRBV9; D is ambiguous. Germline values: CDR1 SGDLS, CDR2 YYNGEE. Trimming left V 0 bases short and J 8 bases short, with 9 bases between. This CDR3 has 13 residues. The chain's CDR3 is CASSVDPPDEQFF. The CDR3 DNA sequence: TGTGCCAGCAGCGTAGATCCCCCCGATGAGCAGTTCTTC.

J is TRBJ2-3 and V is TRBV6-5, with 12 bases aligning to TRBD2. CDR3 length: 14 amino acids. V gave up 6 bases and J gave up 3 bases; unmatched junction bases: 1. Germline loops: CDR1 MNHEY, CDR2 SVGAGI. As DNA, the CDR3 is TGTGCCAGCAGCCTAGCGGGAGGGACAGATACGCAGTATTTT. Amino acid sequence: CASSLAGGTDTQYF.

CDR3 nucleotide sequence: TGTGCCAGCAGTTACTCGACCTTCGGGGGGAACACTGAAGCTTTCTTT. Translated, it gives CASSYSTFGGNTEAFF. The gene calls are TRBV6-5 and TRBJ1-1, with a weak D call TRBD1 (5 bases). The CDR3 is made up of 16 amino acids. The ends were cut back, 0 bases at V and 1 base at J, with 12 bases in the middle. Germline V gene lookup returns CDR1 MNHEY and CDR2 SVGAGI.

The V and J genes are TRBV7-9 and TRBJ1-1; no clear D gene. Trimming pared 5 bases from V and 1 base from J, leaving 11 bases between. The CDR3 runs to 14 residues. Germline CDR1 reads SEHNR; CDR2 reads FQNEAQ (reference sequence). The CDR3 sequence is CASSERGWNTEAFF. The DNA for the CDR3 is TGTGCCAGCAGCGAAAGAGGTTGGAACACTGAAGCTTTCTTT.

The gene calls are TRBV29-1 and TRBJ1-2; 9 bases match TRBD1. CDR3 size: 15 residues. The ends lost 4 bases at V and 8 bases at J; junction bases unmatched: 14. Germline V gene data show CDR1 as SQVTM and CDR2 as ANQGSEA. The CDR3 DNA reads as TGCAGCGTTGGCCCGGGACAGGGCCAAAAATGGGGCTACACCTTC. Translated, it gives CSVGPGQGQKWGYTF.

V and J are TRBV5-6 and TRBJ1-1; maybe TRBD1 (5 bases). Germline V CDR1 and CDR2: SGHDT, YYEEEE. Between the trimmed V and J ends, which lost 4 bases and 4 bases, there was a span of 17 bases. The CDR3 consists of 15 residues. The CDR3 here is CASSLDRGVSTEAFF. CDR3 bases: TGTGCCAGCAGCCTTGATCGGGGGGTCAGCACTGAAGCTTTCTTT.

CDR3 sequence reads: CASTSLGLGETQYF. The DNA of the CDR3 is TGTGCCAGCACCTCACTGGGCCTCGGGGAGACCCAGTACTTC. V usage is TRBV28 and J usage is TRBJ2-5; D not certain. CDR1 and CDR2 (germline): MDHEN, SYDVKM. The V and J ends lost 7 bases and 5 bases respectively, with 17 bases between them. CDR3 length: 14 residues.

This chain connects TRBV2 to TRBJ2-1; D gene uncertain. CDR3 length equals 13 residues. CDR1 is SNHLY, CDR2 FYNNEI, per germline. Trimming pared 5 bases from V and 10 bases from J, leaving 15 bases between. CDR3 sequence reads: CASSSDPTGEQFF. In DNA form, the CDR3 reads TGTGCCAGCAGTTCGGACCCCACCGGGGAGCAGTTCTTC.

This chain uses TRBV30 with TRBJ1-1; D perhaps matches TRBD1 (6 bases). The CDR3 contains 13 residues. Between the trimmed V and J ends, which lost 0 bases and 7 bases, there was a span of 12 bases. CDR1 is GTSNPN, CDR2 SVGIG, per germline (reference sequence). The DNA of the CDR3 is TGTGCCTGGAGTGTGGGGCAGGGGTTTGAAGCTTTCTTT. Translation gives CAWSVGQGFEAFF.

This clone was counted a few times. The J gene is TRBJ2-5, the V gene TRBV5-6; no definite D call. V lost 2 bases, J lost 5 bases, and 7 bases lay in between. The V gene's germline CDR1 is SGHDT and CDR2 YYEEEE. This CDR3 has 12 amino acids. CDR3 loop: CASSFGWETQYF. CDR3 DNA sequence: TGTGCCAGCAGCTTTGGGTGGGAGACCCAGTACTTC.

This chain uses TRBV20-1 with TRBJ2-3, with D tentatively TRBD2 (5 bases). This CDR3 has 11 residues. Trimming removed 3 bases from V and 8 bases from J, with 9 bases in between. CDR1 is DFQATT and CDR2 is SNEGSKA in the germline V gene (reference sequence). CDR3 DNA sequence: TGCAGTGCTAGGGACTCGAGTACGCAGTATTTT. It specifies CSARDSSTQYF.

In nucleotides, the CDR3 is TGCGCCAGCAGCTTGCTAGCGGGAGATTACAATGAGCAGTTCTTC. It specifies CASSLLAGDYNEQFF. The V and J genes are TRBV5-1 and TRBJ2-1; 10 positions match TRBD2. CDR1 and CDR2 (germline): SGHRS, YFSETQ. This CDR3 is built from 15 residues. The V gene end was trimmed by 1 base and the J gene end by 4 bases; junction bases not matched to a gene: 2.

The chain couples TRBV7-9 to TRBJ2-2, with 8 bases aligning to TRBD1. The germline gives CDR1 SEHNR, CDR2 FQNEAQ (reference sequence). This CDR3 is built from 15 residues. The V gene end was trimmed by 5 bases and the J gene end by 1 base; junction bases not matched to a gene: 3. CDR3 loop: CASSPGTGNTGELFF. CDR3 bases: TGTGCCAGCAGCCCAGGGACAGGGAACACCGGGGAGCTGTTTTTT.

The rearrangement links TRBV19 to TRBJ2-3; 12 bases are a match to TRBD2. This CDR3 spans 16 amino acids. CDR1 and CDR2 from the germline V gene are LNHDA and SQIVND (reference sequence). V shed 4 bases, J shed 4 bases, and the junction held 6 bases outside the gene matches. The CDR3 loop reads CASSTGTSGHSDTQYF. The DNA of the CDR3 is TGTGCCAGTAGTACGGGGACTAGCGGGCACTCAGATACGCAGTATTTT.

The gene calls are TRBV2 and TRBJ2-3; the D is unclear. This CDR3 comprises 13 residues. The V gene lost 6 bases and the J gene lost 1 base, with 8 bases spanning the gap. The germline gives CDR1 SNHLY, CDR2 FYNNEI. The CDR3 loop reads CASRVVGTDTQYF. CDR3 DNA: TGTGCCAGCAGGGTTGTGGGCACAGATACGCAGTATTTT.

This clone was counted a single time. V gene TRBV7-2 combines with J gene TRBJ1-1; no clear D. CDR1 is SGHTA and CDR2 is FQGNSA in the germline V gene. This CDR3 region has 14 residues. The V gene lost 3 bases and the J gene lost 11 bases, with 19 bases spanning the gap. The CDR3 bases are TGTGCCAGCAGCTTGTCATGGGAGGGAGGGTTTGCTTTCTTT. It translates to CASSLSWEGGFAFF.

The gene calls are TRBV15 and TRBJ1-4; tentative D call: TRBD1 (5 bases). V lost 0 bases and J lost 0, with 5 bases in between. The CDR3 is 15 amino acids. Looked up from germline, CDR1 is LNHNV and CDR2 is YYDKDF (reference sequence). The DNA for the CDR3 is TGTGCCACCAGCAGAGACAGGGCAACTAATGAAAAACTGTTTTTT. Translated: CATSRDRATNEKLFF.

The V and J genes are TRBV19 and TRBJ2-1; D not resolved. This CDR3 is 15 amino acids long. Germline V CDR1 and CDR2: LNHDA, SQIVND (reference sequence). V shed 0 bases and J shed 6 bases, with 12 bases lying between them. CDR3 region: CASSIEHLPPNEQFF. The CDR3 DNA reads as TGTGCCAGTAGTATAGAGCACCTACCCCCCAATGAGCAGTTCTTC.

This clone was recorded a few times. Relative to the germline gene, one junction end is altered; a read error may explain this. The chain uses TRBV5-1 and TRBJ1-1; 8 nucleotides agree with TRBD1. This CDR3 has 15 amino acids. Per germline, CDR1 SGHRS and CDR2 YFSETQ. The CDR3, as DNA: TGTGCCAGCAGCGCCATAGGACAGGGGAACACTGAAGCTTTCTTT. This gives the protein CASSAIGQGNTEAFF.

The chain links TRBV6-1 to TRBJ2-7; 7 nucleotides line up with TRBD2. Unmatched junction bases numbered 4, after V lost 2 bases and J lost 0 bases. Germline CDR1 is MNHNS and CDR2 is SASEGT. There are 15 residues in the CDR3. This chain's CDR3 is CASSELGGSSYEQYF. The CDR3 DNA sequence: TGTGCCAGCAGTGAATTGGGCGGGAGCTCCTACGAGCAGTACTTC.

J is TRBJ2-7 and V is TRBV5-1, with 12 bases that match TRBD2. J was trimmed by 3 bases and V by 4 bases; bases with no gene match: 5. This CDR3 comprises 15 residues. Germline V lookup: CDR1 SGHRS, CDR2 YFSETQ. The CDR3 here is CASSQGLAGFYEQYF. DNA for the CDR3: TGCGCCAGCAGCCAAGGACTAGCGGGATTCTACGAGCAGTACTTC.